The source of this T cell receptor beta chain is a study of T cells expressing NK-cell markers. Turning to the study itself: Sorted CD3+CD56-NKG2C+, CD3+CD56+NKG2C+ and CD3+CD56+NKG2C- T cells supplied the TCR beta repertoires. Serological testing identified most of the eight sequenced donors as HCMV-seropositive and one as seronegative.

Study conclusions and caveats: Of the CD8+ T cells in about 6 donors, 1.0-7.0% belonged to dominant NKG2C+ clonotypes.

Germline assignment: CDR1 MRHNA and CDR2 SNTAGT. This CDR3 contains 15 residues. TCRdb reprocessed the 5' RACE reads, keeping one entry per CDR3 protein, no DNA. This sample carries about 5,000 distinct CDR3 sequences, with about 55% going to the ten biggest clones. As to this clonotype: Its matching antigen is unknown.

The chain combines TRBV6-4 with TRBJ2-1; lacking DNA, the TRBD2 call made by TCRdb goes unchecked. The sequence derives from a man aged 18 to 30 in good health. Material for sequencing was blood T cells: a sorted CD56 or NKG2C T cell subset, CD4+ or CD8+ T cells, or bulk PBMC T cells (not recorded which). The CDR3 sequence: CASSGTSGSGDEQFF.